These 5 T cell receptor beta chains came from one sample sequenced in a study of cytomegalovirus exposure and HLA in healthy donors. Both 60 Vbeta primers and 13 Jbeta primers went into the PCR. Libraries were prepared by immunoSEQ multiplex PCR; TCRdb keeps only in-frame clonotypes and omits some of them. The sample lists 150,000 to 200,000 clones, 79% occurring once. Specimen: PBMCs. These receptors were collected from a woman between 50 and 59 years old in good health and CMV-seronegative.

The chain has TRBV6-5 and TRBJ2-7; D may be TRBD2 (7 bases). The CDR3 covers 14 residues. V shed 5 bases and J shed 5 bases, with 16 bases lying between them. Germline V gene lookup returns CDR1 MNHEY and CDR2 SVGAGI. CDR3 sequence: CASSPQGGFDEQYF. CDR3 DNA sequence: TGTGCCAGCAGTCCACAGGGAGGGTTCGACGAGCAGTACTTC.

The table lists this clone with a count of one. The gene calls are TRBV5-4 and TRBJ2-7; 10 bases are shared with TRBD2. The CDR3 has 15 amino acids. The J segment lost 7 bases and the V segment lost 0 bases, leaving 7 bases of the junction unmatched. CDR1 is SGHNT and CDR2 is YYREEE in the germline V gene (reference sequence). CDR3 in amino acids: CASSLGAGGPGEQYF. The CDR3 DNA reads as TGTGCCAGCAGCTTGGGAGCGGGGGGGCCGGGAGAGCAGTACTTC. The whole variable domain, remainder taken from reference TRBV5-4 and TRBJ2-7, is ETGVTQSPTHLIKTRGQQVTLRCSSQSGHNTVSWYQQALGQGPQFIFQYYREEENGRGNFPPRFSGLQFPNYSSELNVNALELDDSALYLCASSLGAGGPGEQYFGPGTRLTVT.

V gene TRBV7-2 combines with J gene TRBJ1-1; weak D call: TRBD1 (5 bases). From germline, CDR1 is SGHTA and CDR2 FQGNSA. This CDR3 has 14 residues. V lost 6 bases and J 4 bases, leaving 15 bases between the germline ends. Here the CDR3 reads CASRRQLIATEAFF. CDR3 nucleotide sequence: TGTGCCAGCAGGCGACAGCTGATAGCCACTGAAGCTTTCTTT.

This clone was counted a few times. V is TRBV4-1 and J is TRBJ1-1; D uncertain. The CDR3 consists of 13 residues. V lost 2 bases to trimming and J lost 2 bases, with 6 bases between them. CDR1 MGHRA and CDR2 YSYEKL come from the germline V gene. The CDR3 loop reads CASSQLLNTEAFF. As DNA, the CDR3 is TGCGCCAGCAGCCAACTGTTAAACACTGAAGCTTTCTTT.

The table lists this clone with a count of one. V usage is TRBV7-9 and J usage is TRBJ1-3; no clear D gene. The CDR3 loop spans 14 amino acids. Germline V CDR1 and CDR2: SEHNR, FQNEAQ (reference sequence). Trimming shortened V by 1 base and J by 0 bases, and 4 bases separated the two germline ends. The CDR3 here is CASSLGNSGNTIYF. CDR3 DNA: TGTGCCAGCAGCTTAGGTAACTCTGGAAACACCATATATTTT. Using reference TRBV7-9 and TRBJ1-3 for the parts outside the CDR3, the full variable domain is DTGVSQNPRHKITKRGQNVTFRCDPISEHNRLYWYRQTLGQGPEFLTYFQNEAQLEKSRLLSDRFSAERPKGSFSTLEIQRTEQGDSAMYLCASSLGNSGNTIYFGEGSWLTVV.